The clone carrying this TCR beta chain has just a few counts. These data originate in a study of cytotoxic CD8 clonotypes in ibrutinib-treated CLL. The CDR3 is made up of 14 amino acids. V was pared by 7 bases and J by 2 bases, with 4 bases of the junction left unmatched. Germline CDR1 is MNHEY and CDR2 is SVGAGI. The assay was immunoSEQ multiplex PCR, and TCRdb's table has in-frame clones only and misses some. The profile shows over 45,000 clones, 50% to 65% of them singletons. The source is a human donor with chronic lymphocytic leukemia. This chain connects TRBV6-5 to TRBJ1-2; 10 nucleotides align to TRBD1. Material: PBMCs, obtained at disease progression, from a patient treated with ibrutinib. The CDR3: CASNTGQGNYGYTF. The CDR3 nucleotides are TGTGCCAGCAACACGGGACAGGGGAACTATGGCTACACCTTC.